Each of the 31 T cell receptor beta chains below was sequenced from the same sample in a study of identical twins. TCRdb re-analysed the 5' RACE reads in MiXCR, keeping a single row per CDR3 protein. The sample holds roughly 350,000 distinct CDR3 sequences; about 12% are singletons and the top ten take 6% to 9%. These records were also assigned to another study, of yellow fever vaccine responses in identical twins.

Sequencing used CD8+ T cells sorted from blood. These receptors originate from a woman aged 18-29 years in good health.

This sequence joins TRBV28 and TRBJ2-2, with 8 bases matching TRBD1. CDR3 length: 17 amino acids. The germline gives CDR1 MDHEN, CDR2 SYDVKM. J gave up 2 bases and V 7 bases, and 12 bases lay outside the gene matches. This chain's CDR3 is CASNHLYRGANTGELFF. The CDR3 DNA reads TGTGCCAGCAACCACTTATACAGGGGGGCAAACACCGGGGAGCTGTTTTTT.

Many counts were recorded for this clonotype. This chain links TRBV5-6 with TRBJ2-7; D may be TRBD2 (6 bases). V was clipped by 0 bases and J by 7 bases, with 17 bases between them. This CDR3 contains 15 residues. Per the germline V gene, CDR1 is SGHDT and CDR2 is YYEEEE. CDR3: CASSLVRRRATEQYF. The CDR3 DNA sequence: TGTGCCAGCAGCTTGGTACGCCGGAGGGCTACAGAGCAGTACTTC.

In its sample, this clonotype was seen many times. This CDR3 is CSVESLGSGTSNEQFF. CDR3 bases: TGCAGCGTTGAGTCCCTGGGTAGCGGAACCTCAAATGAGCAGTTCTTC. This chain joins TRBV29-1 and TRBJ2-1; the D gene is possibly TRBD2 (6 bases). The CDR3 extends over 16 amino acids. Trimming shortened V by 3 bases and J by 7 bases, and 22 bases separated the two germline ends. The germline V gene encodes CDR1 SQVTM and CDR2 ANQGSEA.

The chain has TRBV3-1 and TRBJ1-2; D remains ambiguous. V was clipped by 3 bases and J by 8 bases, with 16 bases between them. The CDR3 has 14 residues. Germline V gene lookup returns CDR1 LGHDT and CDR2 YNNKEL (reference sequence). CDR3 coding DNA: TGTGCCAGCAGCCAGGACCGTGCTTGGCGCGGCTACACCTTC. It encodes CASSQDRAWRGYTF.

This clonotype was seen only a few times. The V call is TRBV4-1, the J call TRBJ2-7; TRBD2 is a possible D gene (7 bases). Trimming stripped 4 bases from V and 4 bases from J, with 14 bases between. The CDR3 consists of 14 residues. CDR1 is MGHRA, CDR2 YSYEKL, per germline. The CDR3 here is CASSLIGGDYEQYF. The CDR3 DNA reads TGCGCCAGCAGCCTTATAGGGGGGGATTACGAGCAGTACTTC.

J is TRBJ2-7 and V is TRBV9; TRBD1 might be the D (6 bases). CDR1 and CDR2 (germline): SGDLS, YYNGEE. The CDR3 is made up of 15 amino acids. Trimming left V 4 bases short and J 0 bases short, with 14 bases between. CDR3: CASSPDRLSSYEQYF. The CDR3 region has the DNA TGTGCCAGCAGCCCCGACAGGCTAAGCTCCTACGAGCAGTACTTC.

The chain couples TRBV12-3 or TRBV12-4 to TRBJ2-6; D possibly matches TRBD1 or TRBD2 (5 bases each). The CDR3 is 15 residues long. Trimming stripped 4 bases from V and 4 bases from J, with 11 bases between. The CDR3 is CASSYEGYGANVLTF. For the CDR3, the DNA is TGTGCCAGCAGTTATGAGGGGTACGGGGCCAACGTCCTGACTTTC.

The V call is TRBV5-6, the J call TRBJ2-2; 12 positions agree with TRBD2. V trimming: 2 bases; J trimming: 5 bases; junction bases outside the gene matches: 16. The germline gives CDR1 SGHDT, CDR2 YYEEEE. The CDR3 is 20 amino acids. The CDR3 region is CASSLLSSGRDPKETGELFF. The CDR3 DNA reads TGTGCCAGCAGCTTACTCTCTAGCGGGAGGGACCCGAAGGAAACCGGGGAGCTGTTTTTT.

This chain connects TRBV4-2 to TRBJ2-7, with D maybe TRBD2 (5 bases). The germline V gene has CDR1 LGHNA and CDR2 YNFKEQ. CDR3 length: 16 residues. Between the trimmed V and J ends, which lost 0 bases and 3 bases, there was a span of 15 bases. CDR3 amino acids: CASSQEAAASSYEQYF. As DNA, the CDR3 is TGTGCCAGCAGCCAAGAAGCAGCGGCTAGCAGCTACGAGCAGTACTTC.

The chain joins TRBV12-3 or TRBV12-4 to TRBJ2-5; unclear D gene. This CDR3 has 14 residues. Trimming took 1 base from V and 0 from J, leaving 6 bases between them. The CDR3 DNA reads as TGTGCCAGCAGTTTAGGAGAGTACCAAGAGACCCAGTACTTC. Its protein product is CASSLGEYQETQYF.

V and J are TRBV5-1 and TRBJ1-2, with 11 bases matching TRBD1. The CDR3 is 16 residues long. With 4 bases clipped from V and 8 bases from J, the junction kept 13 bases outside the gene matches. CDR1 SGHRS and CDR2 YFSETQ come from the germline V gene. The CDR3 DNA sequence: TGCGCCAGCAGCCACCCTCTTGGACAGGGGGCTGAGGGCTACACCTTC. This gives the protein CASSHPLGQGAEGYTF.

This chain joins TRBV7-8 and TRBJ2-1, with D hard to call. CDR3 length: 13 residues. V dropped 2 bases and J dropped 4 bases, with 6 bases sitting between them. Germline CDR1 reads SGHVS; CDR2 reads FQNEAQ. Here the CDR3 DNA reads TGTGCCAGCAGCTTATGGCCGTACAATGAGCAGTTCTTC. It specifies CASSLWPYNEQFF.

This clonotype occurred many times. This sequence joins TRBV24-1 and TRBJ2-7; D gene ambiguous. CDR1 and CDR2 from the germline V gene are KGHDR and SFDVKD. This CDR3 region has 12 residues. The V end lost 4 bases, the J end lost 8 bases, and 11 bases lay between the germline ends. CDR3 DNA sequence: TGTGCCACCAGTGACCTAGACGAAAAGCAGTACTTC. Protein: CATSDLDEKQYF.

The chain links TRBV9 to TRBJ1-5, with D possibly being TRBD1 (5 bases). This CDR3 comprises 15 residues. The germline V and J ends were trimmed by 0 bases and 2 bases, with 9 bases remaining between them. CDR1 SGDLS and CDR2 YYNGEE come from the germline V gene. The CDR3: CASSVVGVGNQPQHF. CDR3 nucleotide sequence: TGTGCCAGCAGCGTAGTAGGGGTCGGCAATCAGCCCCAGCATTTT.

In its sample, this clonotype was seen a few times. The rearrangement joins TRBV24-1 to TRBJ1-1, with D unclear. Trimming took off 5 bases at V and 5 bases at J, with 11 bases between the two ends. Per germline, CDR1 KGHDR and CDR2 SFDVKD. The CDR3 has 13 residues. The CDR3 sequence: CATSAELGTEAFF. In DNA form, the CDR3 reads TGTGCCACCAGTGCCGAGTTGGGGACTGAAGCTTTCTTT.

The chain recombines TRBV6-5 with TRBJ2-5, with D possibly TRBD1 on 7 matching bases. The CDR3 runs 16 residues. The V gene lost 0 bases and the J gene lost 2 bases, with 13 bases spanning the gap. CDR1 and CDR2 from the germline V gene are MNHEY and SVGAGI. DNA for the CDR3: TGTGCCAGCAGTTACTCCCCCAGGGGGGAGCAAGAGACCCAGTACTTC. Its protein is CASSYSPRGEQETQYF.

This clonotype came up a few times. The CDR3 nucleotides read TGTGCCAGCAGCAAAGCAGACATACCCCCAGGAGAAGCTTTCTTT. Translating it yields CASSKADIPPGEAFF. The genes are TRBV21-1 and TRBJ1-1; the tabulated D call, TRBD1, remains unverified against the DNA. TRBV21-1 is flagged as a pseudogene. The CDR3 is 15 amino acids.

The CDR3 here is CSASGGRGEKLFF. CDR3 DNA sequence: TGCAGTGCTAGCGGGGGGAGGGGTGAAAAACTGTTTTTT. The chain uses TRBV20-1 and TRBJ1-4, with D possibly matching TRBD1 (5 bases). CDR1 and CDR2 from the germline V gene are DFQATT and SNEGSKA (reference sequence). V lost 3 bases to trimming and J lost 7 bases, with 12 bases between them. This CDR3 contains 13 residues.

This clonotype was detected many times. V is TRBV27 and J is TRBJ1-6; D is undetermined. Per germline, CDR1 MNHEY and CDR2 SMNVEV (reference sequence). Trimming removed 6 bases from V and 4 bases from J, with 16 bases in between. The CDR3 contains 16 residues. CDR3 loop: CASSRRQSPYNSPLHF. CDR3 bases: TGTGCCAGCAGCCGTAGGCAGAGCCCTTATAATTCACCCCTCCACTTT.

This rearrangement joins TRBV21-1 to TRBJ1-5. TRBV21-1 is termed a pseudogene. This CDR3 has 13 residues. The CDR3 coding sequence is TGTGCCAGCAGCAAAGGGAGCAATCAGCCCCAGCATTTT. Protein: CASSKGSNQPQHF.

The chain combines TRBV5-6 with TRBJ2-3; possibly TRBD1 for D (6 bases). The V and J ends lost 3 bases and 5 bases respectively, with 13 bases between them. The length of the CDR3 is 14 residues. Germline CDR1 and CDR2: SGHDT and YYEEEE. CDR3: CASSWGQGVDTQYF. CDR3 sequence (DNA): TGTGCCAGCAGCTGGGGGCAGGGCGTAGATACGCAGTATTTT.

In this sample, this clonotype turned up a few times. The V call is TRBV6-5, the J call TRBJ2-2, with TRBD2 matching 7 bases. The germline gives CDR1 MNHEY, CDR2 SVGAGI. With 0 bases clipped from V and 7 bases from J, the junction kept 11 bases outside the gene matches. The CDR3 sequence is 17 residues long. For the CDR3, the DNA is TGTGCCAGCAGTTACTCAGACTTAGTAGGGGAGGGCGGGGAGCTGTTTTTT. Translation: CASSYSDLVGEGGELFF.

This clonotype came up a few times. This chain connects TRBV14 to TRBJ2-1; D gene uncertain. The germline V gene encodes CDR1 SGHDN and CDR2 FVKESK. The CDR3 runs to 12 residues. Trimming left V 1 base short and J 7 bases short, with 5 bases between. This CDR3 reads CASSQVRNEQFF. In DNA form, the CDR3 reads TGTGCCAGCAGCCAAGTTAGGAATGAGCAGTTCTTC.

Only a few counts were recorded for this clonotype. The rearrangement joins TRBV4-1 to TRBJ2-1; 11 bases map to TRBD2. V dropped 3 bases and J dropped 10; count of bases not matched to a gene: 8. The CDR3 has 15 amino acids. The germline V gene encodes CDR1 MGHRA and CDR2 YSYEKL. In DNA form, the CDR3 reads TGCGCCAGCAGCCACCATAGCGGGGGGGCGCAGGAGCAGTTCTTC. Translated: CASSHHSGGAQEQFF.

This chain links TRBV27 with TRBJ2-2; no clear D gene. V lost 2 bases to trimming and J lost 1 base, with 11 bases between them. This CDR3 is built from 16 residues. Germline CDR1 MNHEY, CDR2 SMNVEV (reference sequence). CDR3 residues: CASSLQVTLNTGELFF. The CDR3 DNA is TGTGCCAGCAGTTTACAGGTTACCTTGAACACCGGGGAGCTGTTTTTT.

The chain combines TRBV5-1 with TRBJ2-2; no clear D. The germline V and J ends were trimmed by 1 base and 5 bases, with 15 bases remaining between them. This CDR3 is built from 16 residues. In germline, CDR1 is SGHRS, CDR2 YFSETQ. The CDR3 region has the DNA TGCGCCAGCAGCTTGTCCCAAGTGGAACGGACCGGGGAGCTGTTTTTT. Protein: CASSLSQVERTGELFF.

The chain carries TRBV18 and TRBJ2-2; D not certain. Germline-derived CDR1 and CDR2 are KGHSH and LQKENI. The CDR3 sequence is 16 residues long. The germline V and J ends were trimmed by 5 bases and 1 base, with 14 bases remaining between them. The CDR3 reads CASSTPRRQNTGELFF. CDR3 DNA sequence: TGTGCCAGCTCAACCCCCCGTAGACAGAACACCGGGGAGCTGTTTTTT.

The V and J genes are TRBV6-2 or TRBV6-3 and TRBJ1-1; no clear D. The germline V gene has CDR1 MNHEY and CDR2 SVGEGT. The V gene lost 2 bases and the J gene lost 2 bases, with 9 bases spanning the gap. This CDR3 has 14 residues. The CDR3 region has the DNA TGTGCCAGCAGTTACAGGACGGTAAACACTGAAGCTTTCTTT. This encodes CASSYRTVNTEAFF.

This clonotype has a handful of counts. The genes are TRBV29-1 and TRBJ1-2, with D maybe TRBD1 (6 bases). The CDR3 length is 11 residues. Per germline, CDR1 SQVTM and CDR2 ANQGSEA. The ends were cut back, 3 bases at V and 8 bases at J, with 10 bases in the middle. Here the CDR3 DNA reads TGCAGCGTTGATGACAGGTTGGGCTACACCTTC. Translation gives CSVDDRLGYTF.

The V call is TRBV15, the J call TRBJ2-5, with D perhaps matching TRBD2 (5 bases). Germline V gene sequence: CDR1 LNHNV, CDR2 YYDKDF (reference sequence). Trimming cost V 6 bases and J 2 bases, with 19 bases left between them. This CDR3 has 16 residues. For the CDR3, the DNA is TGTGCCACCAGGATAAGTAAGGGAGAGACACAAGAGACCCAGTACTTC. It translates to CATRISKGETQETQYF.

This sequence joins TRBV4-1 and TRBJ2-5; TRBD1 matches 8 bases. Germline V CDR1 and CDR2: MGHRA, YSYEKL. V lost 0 bases, J lost 7 bases, and 13 bases stayed unmatched. The CDR3 has 17 residues. The CDR3 DNA reads TGCGCCAGCAGCCAAGATCCGCCACCGGGACAGGTTGGGACCCAGTACTTC. Residues: CASSQDPPPGQVGTQYF.